This entry lists 29 T cell receptor beta chains sequenced from one sample in a study of cytotoxic CD8 clonotypes in ibrutinib-treated CLL. Here immunoSEQ multiplex PCR was the method, and the copy in TCRdb shows in-frame clones only, minus some. The sample holds 60,000 to 70,000 clones, 45% to 65% seen once. Here the sequenced sample was PBMCs, taken after 12 months of ibrutinib treatment. Receptor source: a human donor with chronic lymphocytic leukemia.

The V gene is TRBV7-8, the J gene TRBJ1-4, with 8 bases fitting TRBD1. The V gene's germline CDR1 is SGHVS and CDR2 FQNEAQ. V shed 6 bases, J shed 6 bases, and the junction held 6 bases outside the gene matches. This CDR3 region has 14 residues. The CDR3 is CASSSGQGDEKLFF. DNA for the CDR3: TGTGCCAGCAGTAGCGGACAGGGAGATGAAAAACTGTTTTTT.

This chain joins TRBV6-4 and TRBJ1-2; TRBD1 agrees at 7 bases. The CDR3 extends over 14 amino acids. The germline CDR1 and CDR2 sequences are MRHNA and SNTAGT. Trimming cost V 5 bases and J 7 bases; bases outside gene matches: 10. CDR3 in amino acids: CASSPGGTGSGYTF. The CDR3 coding sequence is TGTGCCAGCAGTCCAGGGGGGACTGGGTCTGGCTACACCTTC.

This clone was detected only a few times. This chain joins TRBV7-9 and TRBJ2-2; the D is unclear. Between the trimmed V and J ends, which lost 0 bases and 5 bases, there was a span of 4 bases. The germline V gene has CDR1 SEHNR and CDR2 FQNEAQ (reference sequence). The CDR3 is made up of 13 amino acids. CDR3 loop: CASSLAGTGELFF. CDR3 coding DNA: TGTGCCAGCAGCTTAGCGGGAACCGGGGAGCTGTTTTTT.

The J gene is TRBJ2-5, the V gene TRBV5-1, with 10 bases matching TRBD2. The V gene's germline CDR1 is SGHRS and CDR2 YFSETQ. The CDR3 extends over 16 amino acids. V shed 3 bases, J shed 5 bases, and the junction held 10 bases outside the gene matches. The CDR3 DNA follows: TGCGCCAGCAGCTCAAGTCCTAGCGGGGGTGTCGAGACCCAGTACTTC. Translating gives CASSSSPSGGVETQYF.

The genes are TRBV4-2 and TRBJ2-7; no clear D. Trimming left V 5 bases short and J 1 base short, with 15 bases between. From germline, CDR1 is LGHNA and CDR2 YNFKEQ. This CDR3 comprises 15 residues. The CDR3 bases are TGTGCCAGCAGCTTGGACGGTCAAGTATCCTACGAGCAGTACTTC. Encoded protein: CASSLDGQVSYEQYF.

This clone was detected ten times or more. V usage is TRBV2 and J usage is TRBJ2-1; D perhaps matches TRBD2 (6 bases). The CDR3 is 13 residues long. The V gene's germline CDR1 is SNHLY and CDR2 FYNNEI. The V gene lost 4 bases and the J gene lost 2 bases, with 6 bases spanning the gap. CDR3 bases: TGTGCCAGCAGTGCGGGAGCCTACAATGAGCAGTTCTTC. It specifies CASSAGAYNEQFF.

The V and J genes are TRBV29-1 and TRBJ2-7; D possibly corresponds to TRBD1 (6 bases). The germline V and J ends were trimmed by 6 bases and 4 bases, with 19 bases remaining between them. Germline V gene lookup returns CDR1 SQVTM and CDR2 ANQGSEA. The CDR3 covers 14 residues. DNA for the CDR3: TGCAGCGTGGCGCCTAAGGGGGAGATATACGAGCAGTACGTC. Translating it yields CSVAPKGEIYEQYV.

The chain has TRBV7-6 and TRBJ2-7, with 7 bases fitting TRBD1. CDR1 and CDR2 from the germline V gene are SGHVS and FNYEAQ. V was clipped by 4 bases and J by 2 bases; unmatched bases: 8. The CDR3 length is 15 residues. CDR3 amino acids: CASSSPRGWTYEQYF. The DNA of the CDR3 is TGTGCCAGCAGCTCACCCAGGGGGTGGACCTACGAGCAGTACTTC.

This clone was seen only a few times. This sequence joins TRBV5-4 and TRBJ2-2; the D gene is possibly TRBD2 (6 bases). The germline V and J ends were trimmed by 7 bases and 3 bases, with 13 bases remaining between them. The CDR3 consists of 14 residues. CDR1 and CDR2 (germline): SGHNT, YYREEE (reference sequence). The CDR3 is CASGGGGYTGELFF. The CDR3, as DNA: TGTGCCAGCGGGGGAGGAGGTTACACCGGGGAGCTGTTTTTT. Complete variable domain (other parts from reference TRBV5-4 and TRBJ2-2): ETGVTQSPTHLIKTRGQQVTLRCSSQSGHNTVSWYQQALGQGPQFIFQYYREEENGRGNFPPRFSGLQFPNYSSELNVNALELDDSALYLCASGGGGYTGELFFGEGSRLTVL.

Only a few counts were recorded for this clone. The chain joins TRBV5-6 to TRBJ1-2; possible D gene TRBD1, 5 bases. CDR1 and CDR2 (germline): SGHDT, YYEEEE. Trimming shortened V by 0 bases and J by 1 base, and 10 bases separated the two germline ends. The CDR3 is made up of 15 amino acids. The CDR3, as DNA: TGTGCCAGCAGCTTGGACAGGAAAATTAACTATGGCTACACCTTC. Protein sequence: CASSLDRKINYGYTF. The full variable domain, completed using reference TRBV5-6 and TRBJ1-2, is DAGVTQSPTHLIKTRGQQVTLRCSPKSGHDTVSWYQQALGQGPQFIFQYYEEEERQRGNFPDRFSGHQFPNYSSELNVNALLLGDSALYLCASSLDRKINYGYTFGSGTRLTVV.

This chain uses TRBV28 with TRBJ2-7; weak D call: TRBD1 (6 bases). V lost 5 bases and J lost 2, with 13 bases in between. The CDR3 runs 14 residues. The V gene's germline CDR1 is MDHEN and CDR2 SYDVKM. The CDR3, as DNA: TGTGCCAGCAGTCTGGGGCAGGGGACCTACGAGCAGTACTTC. This encodes CASSLGQGTYEQYF.

This clone was counted a few times. The chain joins TRBV27 to TRBJ1-4; D unclear. Germline V gene data show CDR1 as MNHEY and CDR2 as SMNVEV (reference sequence). The V end was cut by 6 bases, the J end by 7 bases, with 9 bases between. This CDR3 region has 12 residues. The CDR3 DNA sequence: TGTGCCAGCAGCCACGACGGTGAAAAACTGTTTTTT. Protein: CASSHDGEKLFF.

The genes are TRBV28 and TRBJ2-2; tentatively, D is TRBD1 or TRBD2 (5 bases each). Deletions cut 8 bases from V and 0 bases from J, with 10 bases between. Germline CDR1 and CDR2: MDHEN and SYDVKM. The CDR3 covers 14 residues. The CDR3 DNA reads as TGTGCCAGCTTAGTGGGGGCGAACACCGGGGAGCTGTTTTTT. This encodes CASLVGANTGELFF.

The chain recombines TRBV9 with TRBJ2-3; D gene uncertain. V was cut by 4 bases and J by 4 bases, with 10 bases left in between. This CDR3 region has 13 residues. The germline V gene encodes CDR1 SGDLS and CDR2 YYNGEE. The CDR3 is CASSYWAPDTQYF. DNA for the CDR3: TGTGCCAGCAGCTACTGGGCTCCAGATACGCAGTATTTT.

This clone was counted between two and nine times. The chain links TRBV6-1 to TRBJ1-1, with D unresolved. Germline assignment: CDR1 MNHNS and CDR2 SASEGT. V was shortened by 5 bases and J by 3 bases, with 4 bases between the two germline ends. This CDR3 has 11 amino acids. CDR3 residues: CASSYDTEAFF. The CDR3 nucleotides are TGTGCCAGCAGTTACGACACTGAAGCTTTCTTT.

This chain links TRBV5-1 with TRBJ1-3; D not certain. Germline V gene lookup returns CDR1 SGHRS and CDR2 YFSETQ. The CDR3 has 13 amino acids. The V end lost 5 bases, the J end lost 4 bases, and 10 bases lay between the germline ends. CDR3 loop: CASRLDPGNTIYF. The CDR3 region has the DNA TGCGCCAGCAGGCTCGACCCCGGAAACACCATATATTTT.

Notes on this clone: The identical CDR3 is also encoded by other nucleotide sequences in the sample. This chain connects TRBV18 to TRBJ1-5, with D possibly matching TRBD1 (5 bases). The CDR3 consists of 13 residues. The ends were cut back, 3 bases at V and 2 bases at J, with 5 bases in the middle. Germline V gene lookup returns CDR1 KGHSH and CDR2 LQKENI. This CDR3 is CASSPGGNQPQHF. Written as DNA, the CDR3 is TGTGCCAGCTCACCGGGGGGCAATCAGCCCCAGCATTTT.

The J gene is TRBJ1-2, the V gene TRBV13, with 10 positions matching TRBD1. Germline V CDR1 and CDR2: PRHDT, FYEKMQ (reference sequence). The CDR3 totals 15 residues. The V gene end was trimmed by 4 bases and the J gene end by 4 bases; junction bases not matched to a gene: 6. CDR3 bases: TGTGCCAGCAGCTCATCCGGGACAGGGGCCTATGGCTACACCTTC. Protein: CASSSSGTGAYGYTF.

J is TRBJ2-7 and V is TRBV7-9; D is uncertain. CDR3 length: 14 amino acids. V gave up 1 base and J gave up 2 bases, with 9 bases separating them. In germline, CDR1 is SEHNR, CDR2 FQNEAQ (reference sequence). The CDR3 coding sequence is TGTGCCAGCAGCTTAGATTACCCTCCCTACGAGCAGTACGTC. As protein: CASSLDYPPYEQYV.

This rearrangement joins TRBV30 to TRBJ2-1, with D perhaps assigned TRBD1 or TRBD2 (6 bases each). The V and J ends lost 1 base and 6 bases respectively, with 13 bases between them. Germline CDR1 and CDR2: GTSNPN and SVGIG (reference sequence). The CDR3 has 14 amino acids. Written as DNA, the CDR3 is TGTGCCTGGAGTGGGCTAGGGGGACTCAATGAGCAGTTCTTC. Protein product: CAWSGLGGLNEQFF.

Only one count was recorded for this clone. The V and J genes are TRBV29-1 and TRBJ1-2; D gene unclear. The germline V gene has CDR1 SQVTM and CDR2 ANQGSEA. The CDR3 is made up of 12 amino acids. V lost 3 bases and J lost 3, with 8 bases in between. The CDR3 DNA reads TGCAGCGTTGACCACAGCTACTATGGCTACACCTTC. Translating it yields CSVDHSYYGYTF.

About this clone itself: One end of the junction varies from germline; a read error may be responsible. CDR3 nucleotides: TGCGCCAGCAGCCAAGATCCCGGACAGAACTTCAATCAGCCCCAGCATTTT. Its translation is CASSQDPGQNFNQPQHF. The chain combines TRBV7-9 with TRBJ1-5; D is possibly TRBD1 (6 bases). Looked up from germline, CDR1 is SEHNR and CDR2 is FQNEAQ (reference sequence). This CDR3 contains 17 residues.

This clone has just a few counts. The chain is built from TRBV6-1 and TRBJ1-1, with D maybe TRBD1 (6 bases). Trimming took off 1 base at V and 6 bases at J, with 15 bases between the two ends. This CDR3 spans 15 amino acids. The germline V gene has CDR1 MNHNS and CDR2 SASEGT. CDR3 nucleotides: TGTGCCAGCAGTGAAGATACAGGGAGGCGTTCTGAAGCTTTCTTT. Residues: CASSEDTGRRSEAFF.

The rearrangement uses TRBV14 and TRBJ1-2; the match to TRBD1 covers 11 bases. Per germline, CDR1 SGHDN and CDR2 FVKESK. The V gene end was trimmed by 7 bases and the J gene end by 2 bases; junction bases not matched to a gene: 6. The CDR3 consists of 15 residues. The CDR3 region has the DNA TGTGCCAGCACCCCGGACAGGGGGCCGAACTATGGCTACACCTTC. The encoded protein is CASTPDRGPNYGYTF.

This clone came up a few times. The chain uses TRBV6-5 and TRBJ1-2, with D unclear. CDR3 size: 12 residues. Germline V gene data show CDR1 as MNHEY and CDR2 as SVGAGI. V was trimmed by 1 base and J by 7 bases, leaving 7 bases between them. The CDR3 DNA is TGTGCCAGCAGTTACTTATCGGGTGGCTACACCTTC. This codes for CASSYLSGGYTF.

This clone has only a few counts. This chain uses TRBV10-3 with TRBJ1-1, with D unresolved. Per the germline V gene, CDR1 is ENHRY and CDR2 is SYGVKD. V lost 3 bases and J lost 2, with 7 bases in between. The CDR3 is made up of 13 amino acids. The CDR3: CAISDFPNTEAFF. CDR3 DNA sequence: TGTGCCATCAGTGATTTTCCAAACACTGAAGCTTTCTTT.

The V and J genes are TRBV6-1 and TRBJ1-2, with 10 bases that match TRBD1. Germline CDR1 MNHNS, CDR2 SASEGT. Unmatched junction bases numbered 6, after V lost 6 bases and J lost 8 bases. The CDR3 contains 13 residues. This CDR3 reads CASSKGQGNGYTF. CDR3 sequence (DNA): TGTGCCAGCAGCAAGGGACAGGGGAACGGCTACACCTTC.

The chain has TRBV2 and TRBJ2-1; weak D call: TRBD2 (6 bases). V shed 10 bases and J shed 4 bases, with 11 bases lying between them. Per the germline V gene, CDR1 is SNHLY and CDR2 is FYNNEI. The CDR3 runs 12 residues. The DNA for the CDR3 is TGTGCCACCCCGCGGGGATACAATGAGCAGTTCTTC. Protein product: CATPRGYNEQFF.

This chain connects TRBV5-5 to TRBJ1-2; TRBD1 might be the D (6 bases). CDR1 SGHKS and CDR2 YYEKEE come from the germline V gene (reference sequence). The CDR3 spans 16 residues. Deletions cut 3 bases from V and 2 bases from J, with 17 bases between. CDR3 nucleotides: TGTGCCAGCAGCTCCGTGCGTGGGGGCGAAAACTATGGCTACACCTTC. Its translation: CASSSVRGGENYGYTF.